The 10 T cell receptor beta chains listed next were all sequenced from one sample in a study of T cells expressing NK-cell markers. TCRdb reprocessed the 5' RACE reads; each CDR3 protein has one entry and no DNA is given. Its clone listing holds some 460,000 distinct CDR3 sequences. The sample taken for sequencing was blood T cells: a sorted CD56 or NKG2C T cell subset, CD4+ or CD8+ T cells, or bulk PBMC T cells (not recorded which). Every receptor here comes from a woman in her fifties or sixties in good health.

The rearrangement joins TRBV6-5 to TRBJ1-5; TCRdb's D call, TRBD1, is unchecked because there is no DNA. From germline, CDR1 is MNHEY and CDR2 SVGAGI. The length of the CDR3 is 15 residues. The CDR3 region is CASRPDRANNQPQHF.

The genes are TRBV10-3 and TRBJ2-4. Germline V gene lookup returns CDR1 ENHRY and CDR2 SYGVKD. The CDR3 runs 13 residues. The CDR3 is CAISPPNKNIQYF.

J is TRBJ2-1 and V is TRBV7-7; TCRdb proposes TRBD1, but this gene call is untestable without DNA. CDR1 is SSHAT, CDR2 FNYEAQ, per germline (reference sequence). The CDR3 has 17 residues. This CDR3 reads CASSLSWGFGQNNEQFF. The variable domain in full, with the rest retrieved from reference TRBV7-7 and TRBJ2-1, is GAGVSQSPRYKVTKRGQDVTLRCDPISSHATLYWYQQALGQGPEFLTYFNYEAQPDKSGLPSDRFSAERPEGSISTLTIQRTEQRDSAMYRCASSLSWGFGQNNEQFFGPGTRLTVL.

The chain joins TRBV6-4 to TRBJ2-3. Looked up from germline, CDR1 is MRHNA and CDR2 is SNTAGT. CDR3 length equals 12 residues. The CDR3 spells CASSDSSRKQYF.

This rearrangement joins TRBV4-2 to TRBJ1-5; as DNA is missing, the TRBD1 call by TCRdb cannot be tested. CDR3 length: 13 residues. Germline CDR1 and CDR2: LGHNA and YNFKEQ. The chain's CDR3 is CASSQTRQGDQHF.

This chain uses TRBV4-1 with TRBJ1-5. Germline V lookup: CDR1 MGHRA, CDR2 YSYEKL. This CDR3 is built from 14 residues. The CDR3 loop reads CASRETGSNQPQHF.

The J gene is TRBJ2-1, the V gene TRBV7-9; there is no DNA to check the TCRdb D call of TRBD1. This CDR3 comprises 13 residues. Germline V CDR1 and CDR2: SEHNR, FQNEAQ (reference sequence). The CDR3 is CASPGERGNEQFF.

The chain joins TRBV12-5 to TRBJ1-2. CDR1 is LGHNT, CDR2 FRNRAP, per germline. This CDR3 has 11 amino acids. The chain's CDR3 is CASGHSYGYTF.

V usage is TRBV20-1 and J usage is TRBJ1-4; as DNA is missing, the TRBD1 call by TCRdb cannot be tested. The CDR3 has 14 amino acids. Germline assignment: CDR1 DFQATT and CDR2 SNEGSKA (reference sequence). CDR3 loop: CSASPVTGREKLFF.

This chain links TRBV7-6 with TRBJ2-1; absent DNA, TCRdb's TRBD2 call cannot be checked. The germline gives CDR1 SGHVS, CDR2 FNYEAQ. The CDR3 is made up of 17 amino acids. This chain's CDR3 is CASSLVGGALVDNEQFF.